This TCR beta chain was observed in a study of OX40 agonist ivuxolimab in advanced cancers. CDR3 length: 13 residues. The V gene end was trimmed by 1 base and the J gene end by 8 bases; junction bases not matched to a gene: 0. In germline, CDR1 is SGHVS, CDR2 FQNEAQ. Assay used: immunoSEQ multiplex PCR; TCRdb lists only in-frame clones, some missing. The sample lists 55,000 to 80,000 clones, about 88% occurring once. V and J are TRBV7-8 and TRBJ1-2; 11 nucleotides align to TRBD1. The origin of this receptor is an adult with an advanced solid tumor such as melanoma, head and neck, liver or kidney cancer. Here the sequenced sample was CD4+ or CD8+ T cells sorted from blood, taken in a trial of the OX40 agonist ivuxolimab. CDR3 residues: CASSLGTGGGYTF. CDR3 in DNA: TGTGCCAGCAGCTTAGGGACAGGGGGCGGCTACACCTTC.